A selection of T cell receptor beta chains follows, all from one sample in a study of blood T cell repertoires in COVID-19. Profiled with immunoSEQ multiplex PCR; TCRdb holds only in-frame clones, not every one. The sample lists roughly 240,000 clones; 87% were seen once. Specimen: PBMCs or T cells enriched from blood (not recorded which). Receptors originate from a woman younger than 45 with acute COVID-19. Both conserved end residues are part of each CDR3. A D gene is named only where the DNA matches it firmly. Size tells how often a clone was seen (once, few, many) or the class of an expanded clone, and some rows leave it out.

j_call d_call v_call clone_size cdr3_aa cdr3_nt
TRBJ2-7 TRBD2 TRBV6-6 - CASSYALAGGAYEQYF TGTGCCAGCAGTTACGCGTTAGCGGGGGGTGCGTACGAGCAGTACTTC
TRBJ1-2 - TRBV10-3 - CAISDQGVSAGQANYGYTF TGTGCCATCAGTGATCAGGGTGTTTCGGCAGGCCAAGCTAACTATGGCTACACCTTC
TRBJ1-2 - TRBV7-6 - CASSLVEGDGYTF TGTGCCAGCAGCTTAGTTGAGGGGGATGGCTACACCTTC
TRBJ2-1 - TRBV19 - CASSTDSFDEQFF TGTGCCAGTAGTACGGACAGCTTCGATGAGCAGTTCTTC
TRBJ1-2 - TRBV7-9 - CASSPPGANYGYTF TGTGCCAGCAGCCCCCCCGGTGCAAACTATGGCTACACCTTC
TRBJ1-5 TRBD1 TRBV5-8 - CASSPQGQPQHF TGTGCCAGCAGCCCACAGGGGCAGCCCCAGCATTTT
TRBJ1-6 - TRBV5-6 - CASSLFQGGNSPLHF TGTGCCAGCAGCTTATTCCAGGGTGGTAATTCACCCCTCCACTTT
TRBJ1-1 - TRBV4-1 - CASSQPPTGNTEAFF TGCGCCAGCAGCCAACCCCCTACAGGGAACACTGAAGCTTTCTTT
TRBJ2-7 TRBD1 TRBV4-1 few CASSQDFRFGTGGGEQYF TGCGCCAGCAGCCAAGATTTCAGGTTTGGGACAGGGGGCGGCGAGCAGTACTTC
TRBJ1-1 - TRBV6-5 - CASTQGGSAEAFF TGTGCCAGCACCCAAGGGGGTAGCGCTGAAGCTTTCTTT
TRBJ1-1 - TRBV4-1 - CASSLRFNTEAFF TGCGCCAGCAGCCTCAGGTTTAACACTGAAGCTTTCTTT
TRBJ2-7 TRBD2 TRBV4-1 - CASSQGLSGDYEQYF TGCGCCAGCAGCCAAGGGCTTAGCGGGGACTACGAGCAGTACTTC
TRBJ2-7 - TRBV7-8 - CASRQGQTNSYEQYF TGTGCCAGCAGGCAGGGGCAGACAAACTCCTACGAGCAGTACTTC
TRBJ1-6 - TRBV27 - CASSLGGLDSPLHF TGTGCCAGCAGTTTAGGAGGGTTGGATTCACCCCTCCACTTT
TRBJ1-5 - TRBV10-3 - CAISESRQNNQPQHF TGTGCCATCAGTGAGTCCAGACAGAACAATCAGCCCCAGCATTTT
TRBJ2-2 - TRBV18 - CASSPQGNTGELFF TGTGCCAGCTCACCCCAGGGGAACACCGGGGAGCTGTTTTTT
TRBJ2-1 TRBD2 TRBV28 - CASSLKLAGSVYNEQFF TGTGCCAGCAGTTTGAAGTTAGCGGGTAGTGTTTACAATGAGCAGTTCTTC
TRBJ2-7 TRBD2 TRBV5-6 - CASSLTPGGGRLGYEQYF TGTGCCAGCAGCTTGACCCCCGGCGGGGGGCGTCTTGGCTACGAGCAGTACTTC
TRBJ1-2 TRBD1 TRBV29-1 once CSVGGGTGIYYGYTF TGCAGCGTTGGTGGGGGGACAGGGATATACTATGGCTACACCTTC
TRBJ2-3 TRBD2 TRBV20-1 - CSASGASGDPDTQYF TGCAGTGCTAGTGGGGCTAGCGGGGACCCAGATACGCAGTATTTT
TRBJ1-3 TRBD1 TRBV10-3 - CAISRGQGNPLSGNTIYF TGTGCCATCAGTCGGGGACAGGGCAATCCTCTTTCTGGAAACACCATATATTTT
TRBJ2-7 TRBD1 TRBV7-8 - CASSLSRTGGYEQYF TGTGCCAGCAGCTTAAGCAGGACAGGGGGTTACGAGCAGTACTTC
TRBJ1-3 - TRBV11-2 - CASSFSRGGVSANTIYF TGTGCCAGCAGCTTTAGTAGGGGAGGGGTCTCCGCAAACACCATATATTTT
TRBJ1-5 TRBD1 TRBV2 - CASSPDRVSNQPQHF TGTGCCAGCAGTCCAGACAGGGTTAGCAATCAGCCCCAGCATTTT
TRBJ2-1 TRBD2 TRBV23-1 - CASSQSRVAGELNEQFF TGCGCCAGCAGTCAATCGAGAGTAGCGGGGGAGCTGAATGAGCAGTTCTTC
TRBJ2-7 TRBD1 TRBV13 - CASSLIRGGRGEQYF TGTGCCAGCAGCTTAATCAGAGGGGGCAGGGGCGAGCAGTACTTC
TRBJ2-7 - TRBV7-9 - CASSSSNTYEQYF TGTGCCAGCAGCTCATCAAACACCTACGAGCAGTACTTC
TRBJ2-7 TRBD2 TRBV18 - CASSPPNVLQKRGPSYEQYF TGTGCCAGCTCACCCCCGAACGTTCTCCAAAAGCGGGGGCCTTCCTACGAGCAGTACTTC
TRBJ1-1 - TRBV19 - CASSRSVRIAEAFF TGTGCCAGTAGTCGTTCAGTAAGAATTGCTGAAGCTTTCTTT